These 25 T cell receptor beta chains came from one sample sequenced in a study of beta chain features in type 1 diabetes. Sequencing targeted expressed TCRB transcripts, as all isolated RNA had been reverse transcribed. This table comes from immunoSEQ multiplex PCR, and its TCRdb copy is limited to in-frame clones, with some not included. The sample gives roughly 450,000 clones, approximately 13% of which show up once; roughly 0.033% is in the top ten. The sample taken for sequencing was naive CD4+ T cells from blood. All receptors come from a man aged 30 to 45 in good health.

The gene calls are TRBV28 and TRBJ2-1; D not certain. Germline V gives CDR1 MDHEN, CDR2 SYDVKM. V gave up 7 bases and J gave up 5 bases, with 9 bases separating them. There are 12 residues in the CDR3. The CDR3 sequence is CASKPSDNEQFF. The DNA for the CDR3 is TGTGCCAGCAAACCTTCAGACAATGAGCAGTTCTTC. Variable domain in full (rest from reference TRBV28 and TRBJ2-1): DVKVTQSSRYLVKRTGEKVFLECVQDMDHENMFWYRQDPGLGLRLIYFSYDVKMKEKGDIPEGYSVSREKKERFSLILESASTNQTSMYLCASKPSDNEQFFGPGTRLTVL.

This clone was recorded many times. The genes are TRBV10-3 and TRBJ2-3; D remains ambiguous. The CDR3 covers 11 residues. V was cut by 10 bases and J by 6 bases, with 11 bases left in between. Germline V gene data show CDR1 as ENHRY and CDR2 as SYGVKD. CDR3 residues: CATLQVDTQYF. DNA for the CDR3: TGTGCCACACTCCAGGTTGATACGCAGTATTTT.

This clone was seen a handful of times. The sample holds other DNA sequences that translate to the same CDR3. This chain links TRBV7-2 with TRBJ2-5; weak D call: TRBD1 (7 bases). The V gene's germline CDR1 is SGHTA and CDR2 FQGNSA. The CDR3 has 14 residues. Trimming took 1 base from V and 5 from J, leaving 11 bases between them. CDR3 loop: CASSLGPGGETQYF. The CDR3 DNA reads TGTGCCAGCAGCTTAGGTCCAGGGGGGGAGACCCAGTACTTC.

The chain carries TRBV5-4 and TRBJ2-1; D not certain. Trimming pared 7 bases from V and 2 bases from J, leaving 7 bases between. This CDR3 is 12 amino acids long. Germline V gene lookup returns CDR1 SGHNT and CDR2 YYREEE (reference sequence). The CDR3 spells CASGVAYNEQFF. The CDR3 nucleotides read TGTGCCAGCGGTGTAGCCTACAATGAGCAGTTCTTC.

This clone was seen only a few times. The CDR3 loop reads CASSQDRSARSYEQYF. The CDR3 nucleotides are TGCGCCAGCAGCCAAGATAGGAGCGCCCGGAGCTACGAGCAGTACTTC. V usage is TRBV4-1 and J usage is TRBJ2-7; D gene uncertain. From germline, CDR1 is MGHRA and CDR2 YSYEKL. V shed 0 bases and J shed 3 bases, with 15 bases lying between them. CDR3 length: 16 amino acids.

The V and J genes are TRBV6-4 and TRBJ1-1; D remains ambiguous. The germline gives CDR1 MRHNA, CDR2 SNTAGT. The V end lost 5 bases, the J end lost 0 bases, and 7 bases lay between the germline ends. This CDR3 contains 13 residues. CDR3 sequence reads: CASSLELNTEAFF. CDR3 in DNA: TGTGCCAGCAGTCTGGAGTTGAACACTGAAGCTTTCTTT.

This clone was seen a handful of times. The sample carries other DNA sequences with the same CDR3. The chain uses TRBV7-2 and TRBJ2-5, with D hard to call. CDR3 length: 13 residues. V lost 0 bases and J lost 5, with 7 bases in between. The V gene's germline CDR1 is SGHTA and CDR2 FQGNSA. The CDR3 nucleotides are TGTGCCAGCAGCTTAGCGCAAGTCGAGACCCAGTACTTC. The encoded protein is CASSLAQVETQYF.

V gene TRBV15 combines with J gene TRBJ2-3; no reliable D call. V was clipped by 0 bases and J by 4 bases, with 11 bases between them. CDR3 length: 15 amino acids. CDR1 and CDR2 from the germline V gene are LNHNV and YYDKDF (reference sequence). CDR3 in amino acids: CATSRDYGLPDTQYF. CDR3 nucleotides: TGTGCCACCAGCAGAGATTATGGCCTCCCAGATACGCAGTATTTT. The full variable domain, its missing parts supplied by reference TRBV15 and TRBJ2-3, is DAMVIQNPRYQVTQFGKPVTLSCSQTLNHNVMYWYQQKSSQAPKLLFHYYDKDFNNEADTPDNFQSRRPNTSFCFLDIRSPGLGDTAMYLCATSRDYGLPDTQYFGPGTRLTVL.

The V gene is TRBV29-1, the J gene TRBJ1-2; 7 bases map to TRBD1. The germline gives CDR1 SQVTM, CDR2 ANQGSEA. The V gene end was trimmed by 4 bases and the J gene end by 0 bases; junction bases not matched to a gene: 5. The CDR3 sequence is 14 residues long. This chain's CDR3 is CSVATGTANYGYTF. CDR3 in DNA: TGCAGCGTTGCAACCGGGACAGCTAACTATGGCTACACCTTC.

The V and J genes are TRBV7-9 and TRBJ1-6, with 7 bases that match TRBD1. Germline CDR1 reads SEHNR; CDR2 reads FQNEAQ (reference sequence). The J segment lost 7 bases and the V segment lost 3 bases, leaving 3 bases of the junction unmatched. CDR3 size: 14 residues. The CDR3 sequence is CASSFGQENSPLHF. CDR3 coding DNA: TGTGCCAGCAGCTTTGGACAGGAAAATTCACCCCTCCACTTT.

Only a few counts were recorded for this clone. At the DNA level, this CDR3 is encoded by other sequences in the same sample as well. This sequence joins TRBV30 and TRBJ1-1; D is uncertain. CDR3 length equals 13 residues. The V and J ends lost 3 bases and 1 base respectively, with 9 bases between them. Germline CDR1 reads GTSNPN; CDR2 reads SVGIG (reference sequence). The CDR3 nucleotides read TGTGCCTGGAGCGGGTCAGGGAACACTGAAGCTTTCTTT. Translation gives CAWSGSGNTEAFF.

This clone has just a few counts. This sequence joins TRBV6-5 and TRBJ2-5; D unresolved. Between the trimmed V and J ends, which lost 1 base and 2 bases, there was a span of 11 bases. Germline-derived CDR1 and CDR2 are MNHEY and SVGAGI. The CDR3 is 15 residues long. CDR3 protein: CASSYFGSGQETQYF. The CDR3 coding sequence is TGTGCCAGCAGTTACTTTGGGTCCGGTCAAGAGACCCAGTACTTC.

The V gene is TRBV5-6, the J gene TRBJ2-5; 7 nucleotides line up with TRBD2. J gave up 0 bases and V 7 bases, and 6 bases lay outside the gene matches. The CDR3 consists of 14 residues. Germline CDR1 SGHDT, CDR2 YYEEEE. CDR3 sequence (DNA): TGTGCCAGCGGCCAAAGCGGGAACCAAGAGACCCAGTACTTC. It translates to CASGQSGNQETQYF.

This clone turned up a few times. The rearrangement joins TRBV7-2 to TRBJ1-4; TRBD1 aligns across 10 bases. This CDR3 has 13 amino acids. The germline CDR1 and CDR2 sequences are SGHTA and FQGNSA. V shed 4 bases, J shed 10 bases, and the junction held 3 bases outside the gene matches. DNA for the CDR3: TGTGCCAGCAGCTCCGGACAGGGGGGAAAACTGTTTTTT. This codes for CASSSGQGGKLFF.

The chain uses TRBV7-2 and TRBJ1-1, with D perhaps matching TRBD1 (6 bases). This CDR3 spans 14 amino acids. V lost 5 bases to trimming and J lost 5 bases, with 15 bases between them. Germline lookup yields CDR1 SGHTA and CDR2 FQGNSA. The CDR3: CASSPRGRRTEAFF. The CDR3 DNA sequence: TGTGCCAGCAGCCCGAGGGGGAGGCGGACTGAAGCTTTCTTT.

The chain couples TRBV30 to TRBJ1-6, with D possibly matching TRBD1 (5 bases). Looked up from germline, CDR1 is GTSNPN and CDR2 is SVGIG (reference sequence). Trimming took off 4 bases at V and 8 bases at J, with 12 bases between the two ends. CDR3 size: 13 residues. In nucleotides, the CDR3 is TGTGCCTGGACTGGGGGTTTCCATTCACCCCTCCACTTT. Protein: CAWTGGFHSPLHF.

The gene calls are TRBV4-2 and TRBJ2-1, with 10 bases matching TRBD2. Losses at the gene ends were 9 bases for V and 5 bases for J; bases not matched to a gene: 13. Germline V lookup: CDR1 LGHNA, CDR2 YNFKEQ. This CDR3 region has 16 residues. This chain's CDR3 is CASTPTGTSANNEQFF. In DNA form, the CDR3 reads TGTGCCAGTACCCCTACCGGGACTAGCGCAAACAATGAGCAGTTCTTC.

The chain is built from TRBV7-9 and TRBJ1-4; the D gene is possibly TRBD1 (6 bases). Germline CDR1 SEHNR, CDR2 FQNEAQ (reference sequence). V shed 5 bases and J shed 8 bases, with 18 bases lying between them. The CDR3 has 15 residues. The CDR3 nucleotides read TGTGCCAGCAGCCCGATTGGAGGGGGACGAGAAAAACTGTTTTTT. Residues: CASSPIGGGREKLFF.

This clone turned up a few times. V and J are TRBV7-9 and TRBJ2-1; 10 bases map to TRBD2. Looked up from germline, CDR1 is SEHNR and CDR2 is FQNEAQ (reference sequence). This CDR3 comprises 18 residues. V shed 5 bases, J shed 0 bases, and the junction held 10 bases outside the gene matches. CDR3 protein: CASSPPFLAGASYNEQFF. DNA for the CDR3: TGTGCCAGCAGCCCGCCTTTCCTAGCGGGAGCCTCCTACAATGAGCAGTTCTTC.

This chain joins TRBV7-9 and TRBJ2-1; D is ambiguous. The CDR3 extends over 17 amino acids. V was cut by 1 base and J by 0 bases, with 13 bases left in between. The germline V gene has CDR1 SEHNR and CDR2 FQNEAQ (reference sequence). The CDR3 loop reads CASSLVRLVSSYNEQFF. The CDR3 DNA sequence: TGTGCCAGCAGCTTAGTCCGGCTAGTCAGCTCCTACAATGAGCAGTTCTTC. Filled out from reference TRBV7-9 and TRBJ2-1, the complete variable domain reads DTGVSQNPRHKITKRGQNVTFRCDPISEHNRLYWYRQTLGQGPEFLTYFQNEAQLEKSRLLSDRFSAERPKGSFSTLEIQRTEQGDSAMYLCASSLVRLVSSYNEQFFGPGTRLTVL.

The V and J genes are TRBV29-1 and TRBJ2-7, with 13 bases aligning to TRBD2. CDR3 size: 16 residues. V lost 0 bases and J lost 3; bases outside the gene matches: 5. Germline lookup yields CDR1 SQVTM and CDR2 ANQGSEA. Here the CDR3 reads CSVEDGRTSGGYEQYF. The CDR3, as DNA: TGCAGCGTTGAAGATGGCCGGACTAGCGGGGGCTACGAGCAGTACTTC.

This clone was counted between two and nine times. The rearrangement joins TRBV19 to TRBJ2-1; 13 nucleotides agree with TRBD2. The germline V gene encodes CDR1 LNHDA and CDR2 SQIVND (reference sequence). The V gene end was trimmed by 8 bases and the J gene end by 9 bases; junction bases not matched to a gene: 10. The length of the CDR3 is 15 residues. CDR3 region: CASSPRLAGGGEQFF. The CDR3 bases are TGTGCCAGTTCTCCGAGACTAGCGGGAGGTGGTGAGCAGTTCTTC.

This rearrangement joins TRBV7-6 to TRBJ2-5; 14 positions match TRBD2. The CDR3 is made up of 16 amino acids. Germline-derived CDR1 and CDR2 are SGHVS and FNYEAQ. V was pared by 5 bases and J by 3 bases, with 5 bases of the junction left unmatched. The CDR3 reads CASSPLGLAGEETQYF. The CDR3 nucleotides read TGTGCCAGCAGCCCTCTGGGACTAGCGGGGGAAGAGACCCAGTACTTC.

This chain connects TRBV4-3 to TRBJ2-5, with 8 bases aligning to TRBD2. CDR3 length equals 15 residues. CDR1 LGHNA and CDR2 YSLEER come from the germline V gene. V shed 0 bases and J 5 bases; nucleotides not matched to a gene: 5. This CDR3 is CASSQESGGRETQYF. Here the CDR3 DNA reads TGCGCCAGCAGCCAAGAGAGCGGGGGCCGGGAGACCCAGTACTTC.

This clone was picked up a small number of times. The chain is built from TRBV18 and TRBJ2-3; 12 nucleotides align to TRBD2. CDR1 is KGHSH and CDR2 is LQKENI in the germline V gene. V dropped 4 bases and J dropped 4; count of bases not matched to a gene: 3. The CDR3 has 15 amino acids. This chain's CDR3 is CASSRTSGNSDTQYF. CDR3 DNA sequence: TGTGCCAGCTCACGGACTAGCGGGAACTCAGATACGCAGTATTTT.